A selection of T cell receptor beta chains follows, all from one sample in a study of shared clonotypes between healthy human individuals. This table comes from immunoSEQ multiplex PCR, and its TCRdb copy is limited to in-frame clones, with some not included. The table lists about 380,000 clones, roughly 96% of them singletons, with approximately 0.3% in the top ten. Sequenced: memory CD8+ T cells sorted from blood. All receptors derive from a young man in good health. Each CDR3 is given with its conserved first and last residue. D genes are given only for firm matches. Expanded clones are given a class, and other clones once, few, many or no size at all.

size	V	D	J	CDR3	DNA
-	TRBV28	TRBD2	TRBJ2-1	CASSFTSGRAEQFF	TGTGCCAGCAGTTTCACTAGCGGGAGGGCTGAGCAGTTCTTC
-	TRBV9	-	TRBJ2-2	CASSATLRGSGELFF	TGTGCCAGCAGCGCAACCCTCAGGGGATCCGGGGAGCTGTTTTTT
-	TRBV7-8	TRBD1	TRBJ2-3	CASSPLGQGTDTQYF	TGTGCCAGCAGCCCCCTGGGACAGGGCACAGATACGCAGTATTTT
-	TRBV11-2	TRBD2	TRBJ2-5	CASSLGTVPAGGAQYF	TGTGCCAGCAGCTTAGGGACGGTTCCAGCGGGGGGGGCCCAGTACTTC
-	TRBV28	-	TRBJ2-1	CASSPYNEQFF	TGTGCCAGCAGCCCCTACAATGAGCAGTTCTTC
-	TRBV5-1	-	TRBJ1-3	CASSLDRPSGNTIYF	TGCGCCAGCAGCCTTGACAGGCCCTCTGGAAACACCATATATTTT
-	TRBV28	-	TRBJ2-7	CASSLSLGGSSYEQYF	TGTGCCAGCAGTTTGTCTCTTGGGGGCTCAAGCTACGAGCAGTACTTC
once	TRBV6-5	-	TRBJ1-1	CASSYVGQNTEAFF	TGTGCCAGCAGTTACGTAGGCCAGAACACTGAAGCTTTCTTT
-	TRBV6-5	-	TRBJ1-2	CASSKQGFYGYTF	TGTGCCAGCAGTAAACAGGGATTCTATGGCTACACCTTC
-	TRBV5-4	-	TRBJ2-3	CASGNHFTDTQYF	TGTGCCAGCGGCAACCACTTCACAGATACGCAGTATTTT
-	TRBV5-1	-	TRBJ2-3	CASSWSGFDTQYF	TGCGCCAGCAGTTGGTCGGGTTTTGATACGCAGTATTTT
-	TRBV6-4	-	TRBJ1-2	CASSDGQPGANYGYTF	TGTGCCAGCAGTGACGGTCAGCCAGGAGCTAACTATGGCTACACCTTC
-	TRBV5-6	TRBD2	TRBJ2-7	CASSLTSGSYEQYF	TGTGCCAGCAGCTTGACTAGCGGGAGTTACGAGCAGTACTTC
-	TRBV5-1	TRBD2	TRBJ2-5	CASSWATSGSQETQYF	TGCGCCAGCAGCTGGGCGACTAGCGGGAGCCAAGAGACCCAGTACTTC
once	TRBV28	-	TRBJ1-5	CASSLWVSSRISPQHF	TGTGCCAGCAGTTTATGGGTTTCCAGCCGAATCAGCCCCCAGCATTTT
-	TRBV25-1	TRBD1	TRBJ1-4	CASSEPPGGDEKLFF	TGTGCCAGCAGTGAGCCTCCAGGGGGCGATGAAAAACTGTTTTTT
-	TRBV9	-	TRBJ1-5	CASSVSGNQPQHF	TGTGCCAGCAGCGTAAGTGGCAATCAGCCCCAGCATTTT
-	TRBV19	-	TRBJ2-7	CASSDPSYEQYF	TGTGCCAGTAGTGACCCGTCCTACGAGCAGTACTTC
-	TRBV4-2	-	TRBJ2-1	CASSQVSAPAYNEQFF	TGTGCCAGCAGCCAAGTTTCCGCTCCCGCCTACAATGAGCAGTTCTTC
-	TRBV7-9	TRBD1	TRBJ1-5	CASSPTGRNQPQHF	TGTGCCAGCAGCCCGACAGGGAGGAATCAGCCCCAGCATTTT
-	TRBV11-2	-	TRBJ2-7	CASSLESGRSYEQYF	TGTGCCAGCAGCTTAGAATCAGGGAGATCCTACGAGCAGTACTTC
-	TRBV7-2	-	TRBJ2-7	CASSQGTHSQGEQYF	TGTGCCAGCAGCCAAGGGACACACTCTCAAGGGGAGCAGTACTTC
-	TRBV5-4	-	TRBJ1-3	CASSFAGRGNTIYF	TGTGCCAGCAGCTTTGCAGGGAGAGGAAACACCATATATTTT
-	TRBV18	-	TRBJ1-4	CASSPGVSEKLFF	TGTGCCAGCTCGCCAGGGGTCAGTGAAAAACTGTTTTTT
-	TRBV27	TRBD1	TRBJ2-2	CASSFYGTGKPPGELFF	TGTGCCAGCAGTTTTTATGGGACAGGGAAGCCCCCCGGGGAGCTGTTTTTT
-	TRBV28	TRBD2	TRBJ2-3	CASSSGLAGATDTQYF	TGTGCCAGCAGTTCGGGACTAGCGGGAGCCACAGATACGCAGTATTTT
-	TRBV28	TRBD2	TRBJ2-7	CASSFGPAGSPLSYEQYF	TGTGCCAGCAGTTTTGGCCCAGCGGGATCCCCCCTCTCCTACGAGCAGTACTTC
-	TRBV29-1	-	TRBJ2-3	CSVEAEGVGTDTQYF	TGCAGCGTTGAAGCGGAGGGGGTCGGCACAGATACGCAGTATTTT